This T cell receptor (beta chain) is from a study of beta chain features in type 1 diabetes. With 8 bases removed from V and 0 bases from J, the gap between germline ends came to 7 bases. This CDR3 is 12 amino acids long. Germline V gene lookup returns CDR1 SEHNR and CDR2 FQNEAQ (reference sequence). As every portion of the isolated RNA was reverse transcribed, the sequencing read expressed TCRB transcripts. Sequencing was performed with immunoSEQ multiplex PCR; in TCRdb, only in-frame clones are kept and a portion is missing. Here the sample spans tens of thousands of clones, roughly 31% being singletons. This clone was picked up a small number of times.

V usage is TRBV7-9 and J usage is TRBJ1-1; D possibly corresponds to TRBD1 (5 bases). This TCR was sampled from a woman between 18 and 30 years old in good health. What was sequenced was stem cell memory CD4+ T cells from blood. This chain's CDR3 is CASGGVNTEAFF. CDR3 in DNA: TGTGCCAGCGGAGGGGTGAACACTGAAGCTTTCTTT. Variable domain in full (rest from reference TRBV7-9 and TRBJ1-1): DTGVSQNPRHKITKRGQNVTFRCDPISEHNRLYWYRQTLGQGPEFLTYFQNEAQLEKSRLLSDRFSAERPKGSFSTLEIQRTEQGDSAMYLCASGGVNTEAFFGQGTRLTVV.